What follows are 9 T cell receptor beta chains derived from one specimen sequenced in a study of T cell responses to AZD1222 COVID-19 vaccine. The method was immunoSEQ multiplex PCR; TCRdb's version includes in-frame clones alone and lacks a portion of them. The table has 100,000 to 150,000 clones, about 90% seen once; the top ten hold 4.4%. The sequenced sample was peripheral blood, obtained on day 0 of MenACWY control vaccination. These receptors all come from an adult in good health.

This chain links TRBV2 with TRBJ2-5, with D possibly TRBD2 on 6 matching bases. This CDR3 contains 14 residues. In germline, CDR1 is SNHLY, CDR2 FYNNEI. Trimming stripped 1 base from V and 4 bases from J, with 10 bases between. CDR3 loop: CASSEVGDLETQYF. The DNA of the CDR3 is TGTGCCAGCAGTGAAGTTGGGGACTTAGAGACCCAGTACTTC.

V gene TRBV12-3 or TRBV12-4 combines with J gene TRBJ2-5; D gene uncertain. V lost 1 base to trimming and J lost 7 bases, with 7 bases between them. This CDR3 is 12 amino acids long. CDR3 amino acids: CASSLERRTQYF. CDR3 in DNA: TGTGCCAGCAGTTTAGAGAGGCGGACCCAGTACTTC.

This clone is a singleton in its sample. The chain carries TRBV11-2 and TRBJ2-3; 9 bases match TRBD2. Looked up from germline, CDR1 is SGHAT and CDR2 is FQNNGV. The CDR3 has 16 residues. J was trimmed by 10 bases and V by 0 bases; bases with no gene match: 11. The CDR3 DNA sequence: TGTGCCAGCAGCTTAGAGAGCGGGGGGCCAAAAAGATCGCAGTATTTT. It translates to CASSLESGGPKRSQYF.

The J gene is TRBJ2-5, the V gene TRBV10-3; D may be TRBD1 (5 bases). The V gene lost 3 bases and the J gene lost 4 bases, with 12 bases spanning the gap. In germline, CDR1 is ENHRY, CDR2 SYGVKD. This CDR3 contains 14 residues. The CDR3 nucleotides are TGTGCCATCAGTGAACCAGGGCTTTCAGAGACCCAGTACTTC. Protein: CAISEPGLSETQYF.

The rearrangement links TRBV5-4 to TRBJ2-1, with D possibly TRBD1 on 5 matching bases. V lost 0 bases and J lost 4, with 11 bases in between. Germline CDR1 SGHNT, CDR2 YYREEE (reference sequence). CDR3 size: 15 residues. The CDR3 loop is CASSLDGQPYNEQFF. Here the CDR3 DNA reads TGTGCCAGCAGCTTGGACGGACAACCGTACAATGAGCAGTTCTTC.

The rearrangement links TRBV6-5 to TRBJ1-2; D uncertain. Trimming removed 8 bases from V and 4 bases from J, with 14 bases in between. Germline V CDR1 and CDR2: MNHEY, SVGAGI. The CDR3 is 13 residues long. The DNA for the CDR3 is TGTGCCAGCTCAGTCTCGTTGGGCTATGGCTACACCTTC. Translating gives CASSVSLGYGYTF.

As DNA, the CDR3 is TGTGCCAGCAGCGCCCCATTGAACACTGAAGCTTTCTTT. This translates into CASSAPLNTEAFF. The chain employs TRBV5-4 and TRBJ1-1; no reliable D call. The ends were cut back, 4 bases at V and 0 bases at J, with 7 bases in the middle. In germline, CDR1 is SGHNT, CDR2 YYREEE (reference sequence). This CDR3 region has 13 residues.

The chain combines TRBV28 with TRBJ1-2; D perhaps matches TRBD1 (5 bases). The V end lost 3 bases, the J end lost 9 bases, and 11 bases lay between the germline ends. Per germline, CDR1 MDHEN and CDR2 SYDVKM. The CDR3 spans 12 residues. For the CDR3, the DNA is TGTGCCAGCAGTTTTAGGGGTAGTCGCTACACCTTC. It is translated as CASSFRGSRYTF.

The rearrangement links TRBV27 to TRBJ1-6, with D unresolved. With 2 bases removed from V and 0 bases from J, the gap between germline ends came to 8 bases. CDR1 is MNHEY and CDR2 is SMNVEV in the germline V gene (reference sequence). The CDR3 is made up of 16 amino acids. The DNA for the CDR3 is TGTGCCAGCAGTTTAAGGCAGAACTCCTATAATTCACCCCTCCACTTT. Translated, it gives CASSLRQNSYNSPLHF.